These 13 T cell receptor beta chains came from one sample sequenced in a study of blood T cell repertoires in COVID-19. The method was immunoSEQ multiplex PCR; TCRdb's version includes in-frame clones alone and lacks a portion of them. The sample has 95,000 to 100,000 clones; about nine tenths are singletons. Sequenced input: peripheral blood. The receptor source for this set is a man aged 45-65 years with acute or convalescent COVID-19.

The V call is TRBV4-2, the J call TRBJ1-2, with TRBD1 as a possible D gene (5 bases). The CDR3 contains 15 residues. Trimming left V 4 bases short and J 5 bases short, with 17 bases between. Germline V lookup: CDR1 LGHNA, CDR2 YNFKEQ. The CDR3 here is CASSRDYGQDYGYTF. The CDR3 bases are TGTGCCAGCAGCCGGGACTACGGACAAGATTATGGCTACACCTTC.

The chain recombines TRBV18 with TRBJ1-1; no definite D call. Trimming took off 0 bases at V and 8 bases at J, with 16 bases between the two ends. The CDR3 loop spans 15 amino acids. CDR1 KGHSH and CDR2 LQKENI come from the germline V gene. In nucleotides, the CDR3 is TGTGCCAGCTCACCACCGAAGCCCAGGACTCCCGAAGCTTTCTTT. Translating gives CASSPPKPRTPEAFF.

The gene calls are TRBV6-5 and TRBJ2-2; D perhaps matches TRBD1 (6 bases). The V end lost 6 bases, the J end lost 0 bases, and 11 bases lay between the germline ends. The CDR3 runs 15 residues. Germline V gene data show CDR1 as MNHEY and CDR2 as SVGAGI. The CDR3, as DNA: TGTGCCAGCAGAAGAGACAGGACGAACACCGGGGAGCTGTTTTTT. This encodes CASRRDRTNTGELFF.

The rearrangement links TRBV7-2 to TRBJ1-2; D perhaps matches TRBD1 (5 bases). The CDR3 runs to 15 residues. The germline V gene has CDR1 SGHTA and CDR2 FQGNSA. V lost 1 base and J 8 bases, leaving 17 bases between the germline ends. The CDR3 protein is CASSLDSGTRLGYTF. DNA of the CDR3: TGTGCCAGCAGCTTAGATTCGGGGACTCGTTTGGGCTACACCTTC.

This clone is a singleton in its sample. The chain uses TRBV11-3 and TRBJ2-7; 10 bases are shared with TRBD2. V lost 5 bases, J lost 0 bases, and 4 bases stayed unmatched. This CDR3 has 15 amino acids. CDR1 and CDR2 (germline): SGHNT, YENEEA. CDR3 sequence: CASSPGLADSYEQYF. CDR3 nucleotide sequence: TGTGCCAGCAGCCCCGGACTAGCGGACTCCTACGAGCAGTACTTC. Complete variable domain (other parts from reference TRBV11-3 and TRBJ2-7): EAGVVQSPRYKIIEKKQPVAFWCNPISGHNTLYWYLQNLGQGPELLIRYENEEAVDDSQLPKDRFSAERLKGVDSTLKIQPAELGDSAVYLCASSPGLADSYEQYFGPGTRLTVT.

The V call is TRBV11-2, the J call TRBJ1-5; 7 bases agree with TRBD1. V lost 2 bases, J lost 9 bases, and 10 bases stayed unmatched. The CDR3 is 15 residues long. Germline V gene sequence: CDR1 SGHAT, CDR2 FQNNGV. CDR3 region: CASSLREGAGGPQHF. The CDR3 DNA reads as TGTGCCAGCAGCTTACGGGAGGGGGCCGGCGGGCCCCAGCATTTT.

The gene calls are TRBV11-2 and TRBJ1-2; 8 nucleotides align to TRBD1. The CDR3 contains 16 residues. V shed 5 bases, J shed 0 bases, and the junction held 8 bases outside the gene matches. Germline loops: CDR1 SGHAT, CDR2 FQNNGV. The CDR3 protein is CASSLDRGETNYGYTF. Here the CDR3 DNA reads TGTGCCAGCAGCCTTGACAGGGGTGAAACTAACTATGGCTACACCTTC.

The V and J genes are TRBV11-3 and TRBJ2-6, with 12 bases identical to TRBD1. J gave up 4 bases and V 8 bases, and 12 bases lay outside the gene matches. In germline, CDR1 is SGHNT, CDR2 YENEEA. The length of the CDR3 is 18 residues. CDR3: CASALGTGGAEGANVLTF. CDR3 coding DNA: TGTGCCAGCGCCCTGGGGACAGGGGGCGCGGAAGGGGCCAACGTCCTGACTTTC.

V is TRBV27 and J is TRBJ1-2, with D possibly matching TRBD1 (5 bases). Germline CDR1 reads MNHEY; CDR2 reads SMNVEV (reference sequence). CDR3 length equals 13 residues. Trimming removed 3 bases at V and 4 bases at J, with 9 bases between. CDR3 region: CASSLIGGYGYTF. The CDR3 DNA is TGTGCCAGCAGTTTGATCGGGGGCTATGGCTACACCTTC.

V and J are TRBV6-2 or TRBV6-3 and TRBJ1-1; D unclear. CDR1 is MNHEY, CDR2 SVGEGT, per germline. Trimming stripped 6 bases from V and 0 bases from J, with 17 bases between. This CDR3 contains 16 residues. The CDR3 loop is CASSPPVTGLNTEAFF. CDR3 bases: TGTGCCAGCAGCCCCCCCGTCACGGGGTTGAACACTGAAGCTTTCTTT.

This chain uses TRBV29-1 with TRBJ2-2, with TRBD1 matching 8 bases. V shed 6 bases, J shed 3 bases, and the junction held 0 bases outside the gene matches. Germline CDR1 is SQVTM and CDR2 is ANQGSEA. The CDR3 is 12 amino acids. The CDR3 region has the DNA TGCAGCGTGACAGGGGACACCGGGGAGCTGTTTTTT. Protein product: CSVTGDTGELFF.

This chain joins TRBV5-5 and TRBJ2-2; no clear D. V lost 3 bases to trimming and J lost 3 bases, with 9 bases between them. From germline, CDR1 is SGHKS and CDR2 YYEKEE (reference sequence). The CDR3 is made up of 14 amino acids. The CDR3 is CASSSGSDTGELFF. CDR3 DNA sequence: TGTGCCAGCAGCTCAGGTTCCGACACCGGGGAGCTGTTTTTT.

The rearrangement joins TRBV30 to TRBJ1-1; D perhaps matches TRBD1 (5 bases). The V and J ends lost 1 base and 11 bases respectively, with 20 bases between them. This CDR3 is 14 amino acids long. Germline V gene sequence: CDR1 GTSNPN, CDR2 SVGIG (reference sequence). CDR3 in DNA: TGTGCCTGGAGTGCCAGACAGCCGCCACTGGTTGCTTTCTTT. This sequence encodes CAWSARQPPLVAFF.